These 9 T cell receptor beta chains were all obtained from the same sample, sequenced in a study of Graves' ophthalmopathy and Graves' hyperthyroidism. CDR3 regions of TCR beta were amplified from RNA transcripts. Following a first-round RT-PCR that used HTBI primers, a second-round multiplex PCR was carried out. Each CDR3 protein gets one entry after TCRdb re-called the multiplex PCR reads with MiXCR. Of about 370,000 distinct CDR3 sequences listed, about 17% are singletons. The material sequenced was peripheral blood. All receptors come from a woman between 18 and 29 years old with Graves' ophthalmopathy.

This clonotype was detected ten times or more. V usage is TRBV30 and J usage is TRBJ2-4; 9 bases line up with TRBD1. CDR3 length: 13 amino acids. Germline-derived CDR1 and CDR2 are GTSNPN and SVGIG (reference sequence). The junction had 10 bases not matched to a gene; V was cut back by 7 bases and J by 9 bases. CDR3 residues: CAYNPGQGSIQYF. DNA of the CDR3: TGTGCCTATAATCCGGGACAGGGATCCATTCAGTACTTC.

This clonotype was counted ten times or more. This rearrangement joins TRBV4-1 to TRBJ2-2, with 8 bases identical to TRBD2. With 4 bases clipped from V and 6 bases from J, the junction kept 4 bases outside the gene matches. The CDR3 contains 14 residues. Germline V gene lookup returns CDR1 MGHRA and CDR2 YSYEKL. The CDR3 protein is CASSRIAGSGELFF. CDR3 nucleotide sequence: TGCGCCAGCAGCCGAATAGCGGGGTCCGGGGAGCTGTTTTTT.

The V gene is TRBV24-1, the J gene TRBJ2-5; D gene ambiguous. Germline CDR1 reads KGHDR; CDR2 reads SFDVKD. V lost 5 bases and J lost 2, with 14 bases in between. This CDR3 spans 15 amino acids. The CDR3 sequence is CATSAAVGPQETQYF. The CDR3 nucleotides are TGTGCCACCAGTGCGGCAGTTGGGCCTCAAGAGACCCAGTACTTC.

In its sample, this clonotype was seen many times. The rearrangement uses TRBV28 and TRBJ1-2; D may be TRBD1 (5 bases). V dropped 5 bases and J dropped 4 bases, with 17 bases sitting between them. Germline-derived CDR1 and CDR2 are MDHEN and SYDVKM. CDR3 length equals 15 residues. This CDR3 reads CASSLPQGRGYGYTF. The CDR3 bases are TGTGCCAGCAGTCTTCCCCAGGGACGGGGCTATGGCTACACCTTC.

There are many counts of this clonotype. V usage is TRBV6-2 or TRBV6-3 and J usage is TRBJ2-7, with 7 positions matching TRBD1. Germline-derived CDR1 and CDR2 are MNHEY and SVGEGT. CDR3 size: 18 residues. Trimming removed 0 bases from V and 7 bases from J; junction bases left unmatched: 18. The CDR3 coding sequence is TGTGCCAGCAGTTACTCTCTTAGACAGGGCGTCTCCACTGGAGAGCAGTACTTC. Translating gives CASSYSLRQGVSTGEQYF.

The gene calls are TRBV6-2 or TRBV6-3 and TRBJ2-7, with unresolved D. Germline CDR1 MNHEY, CDR2 SVGEGT. Trimming shortened V by 2 bases and J by 2 bases, and 7 bases separated the two germline ends. This CDR3 region has 13 residues. CDR3 coding DNA: TGTGCCAGCAGTTACAACGGCGCCTACGAGCAGTACTTC. It translates to CASSYNGAYEQYF.

This clonotype was detected ten times or more. The rearrangement links TRBV19 to TRBJ1-1; D call uncertain. Looked up from germline, CDR1 is LNHDA and CDR2 is SQIVND (reference sequence). The CDR3 loop spans 14 amino acids. The V end lost 3 bases, the J end lost 4 bases, and 12 bases lay between the germline ends. CDR3 sequence (DNA): TGTGCCAGTAGTATCGACGGGGAGGGCACTGAAGCTTTCTTT. This codes for CASSIDGEGTEAFF.

This clonotype was picked up many times. The genes are TRBV20-1 and TRBJ2-4; D is tentatively TRBD1 or TRBD2 (6 bases each). CDR3 size: 12 residues. V shed 6 bases and J shed 8 bases, with 14 bases lying between them. From germline, CDR1 is DFQATT and CDR2 SNEGSKA (reference sequence). CDR3: CSAQNREDIQYF. CDR3 coding DNA: TGCAGTGCACAAAACAGGGAGGACATTCAGTACTTC.

This clonotype was observed many times. The chain joins TRBV11-2 to TRBJ1-5; 7 bases fit TRBD1. The CDR3 covers 15 residues. V shed 1 base, J shed 3 bases, and the junction held 3 bases outside the gene matches. Germline CDR1 reads SGHAT; CDR2 reads FQNNGV. The CDR3 protein is CASSLGDSVNQPQHF. The CDR3 coding sequence is TGTGCCAGCAGCTTAGGGGACAGCGTCAATCAGCCCCAGCATTTT.